The TCR beta chain described here comes from a study of type 1 and type 2 diabetes patients. Whole-study context: Magnetic bead positive selection isolated CD4+ or CD8+ T cells from PBMCs. Study-wide findings and caveats: In CD4+ and CD8+ T cells, type 2 diabetes diversity exceeded type 1.

All diabetic donors were classified as either type 1 or type 2 diabetes. Ten milliliters of peripheral blood were collected from each participant. This CDR3 is 15 amino acids long. The V gene end was trimmed by 6 bases and the J gene end by 6 bases; junction bases not matched to a gene: 7. The PCR template was genomic DNA. A primer set of 30 forward and 13 reverse primers amplified the CDR3. MiXCR, applied by TCRdb to the multiplex PCR reads, yields one record per CDR3 protein. The sample yields about 250,000 distinct CDR3 sequences, 47% seen once. As for this clonotype: Its antigen is unknown.

This TCR was sampled from a man between 18 and 29 years old with type 2 diabetes. The chain is built from TRBV12-3 or TRBV12-4 and TRBJ2-1, with 11 bases fitting TRBD2. The sequenced sample was peripheral blood mononuclear cells (PBMCs). The CDR3 region is CASSPRLAGLNEQFF. The CDR3 DNA sequence: TGTGCCAGCAGCCCTCGACTAGCGGGGCTCAATGAGCAGTTCTTC.